What follows is one T cell receptor beta chain and its context. Its antigen is not known. The length of the CDR3 is 15 residues. The V gene end was trimmed by 3 bases and the J gene end by 6 bases; junction bases not matched to a gene: 9. Germline-derived CDR1 and CDR2 are MDHEN and SYDVKM. Unexposed donor CD4+ T cells date from about 2010-2019, before the COVID-19 pandemic. Naive and memory CD4+ T cells were separated from cryopreserved PBMCs. These data originate in a study of CD4 T cells in relation to SARS-CoV-2 and coronaviruses. The assay was immunoSEQ multiplex PCR, and TCRdb's table has in-frame clones only and misses some. The sample yields about 70,000 clones, about 90% seen once. General study results and limits: The assay detects memory recall responses, not culture-primed primary responses.

The source is a human donor in good health. The chain recombines TRBV28 with TRBJ2-7, with 9 bases matching TRBD1. The specimen was memory CD4+ T cells from PBMCs. CDR3 DNA: TGTGCCAGCAGTTTCTCAAGACAGGGGGTTGCCGAGCAGTACTTC. Translated: CASSFSRQGVAEQYF. Full variable domain (missing parts from reference TRBV28 and TRBJ2-7): DVKVTQSSRYLVKRTGEKVFLECVQDMDHENMFWYRQDPGLGLRLIYFSYDVKMKEKGDIPEGYSVSREKKERFSLILESASTNQTSMYLCASSFSRQGVAEQYFGPGTRLTVT.